The sequence of this T cell receptor (beta chain) was determined in a study of PD-1 blockade in classical Hodgkin lymphoma. Study observations and caveats: In newly diagnosed patients, baseline TCR diversity was reportedly below that of healthy donors. Complete responders' diversity at baseline resembled that of newly diagnosed patients. CD4+ TCR diversity rose significantly by C4D1, and CD8+ TCR diversity did not. Sources of repertoire differences remain undefined, possibly disease activity or prior therapy.

Per the germline V gene, CDR1 is SQVTM and CDR2 is ANQGSEA. Trimming cost V 6 bases and J 3 bases; bases outside gene matches: 5. This CDR3 contains 13 residues. As concerns this clone: Its cognate antigen is unknown.

With no exception, relapse followed autologous stem cell transplantation in all patients, and brentuximab vedotin exposure varied. Measured with immunoSEQ multiplex PCR; TCRdb has only the in-frame clones, and not every one. Of about 94,000 clones in the sample, about 88% were seen once. The sequence came from a human donor with classical Hodgkin lymphoma. The sequencing used peripheral blood mononuclear cells (PBMCs), collected before the second cycle of nivolumab. The J gene is TRBJ2-1, the V gene TRBV29-1; 7 bases are a match to TRBD2. In DNA, the CDR3 is TGCAGCGTGTGGGAGGGACGCTACAATGAGCAGTTCTTC. Encoded protein: CSVWEGRYNEQFF.